This T cell receptor beta chain was obtained from a study of blood T cell repertoires in COVID-19. Study background: PBMCs, B-cell-depleted T cells, or T cells were the source of the cDNA or gDNA that made up the material.

The CDR3 loop spans 15 amino acids. Germline CDR1 reads KGHSH; CDR2 reads LQKENI. V was pared by 4 bases and J by 4 bases, with 7 bases of the junction left unmatched. Recruits, aged about 18 to 90 years, lived in 25 or so US areas. Within 2 weeks before study entry, exposed participants met a COVID-19 case. In the study's own analysis: Amplifying reference gene primers gave estimates of nucleated cell counts. The data were produced by immunoSEQ multiplex PCR, yet TCRdb's version contains in-frame clones alone and is incomplete. The DNA gave D and trimming, while V, J and clone size come from that table. The data hold 120,000 to 150,000 clones, with roughly 87% observed a single time.

The origin of this receptor is a middle-aged woman who had been exposed to COVID-19. The sample taken for sequencing was PBMCs or T cells enriched from blood (not recorded which). V and J are TRBV18 and TRBJ2-7, with 10 bases identical to TRBD1. The CDR3 DNA reads as TGTGCCAGCTCACGAGCCGGGACAGGGGAGTACGAGCAGTACTTC. This sequence encodes CASSRAGTGEYEQYF. Filled out from reference TRBV18 and TRBJ2-7, the complete variable domain reads NAGVMQNPRHLVRRRGQEARLRCSPMKGHSHVYWYRQLPEEGLKFMVYLQKENIIDESGMPKERFSAEFPKEGPSILRIQQVVRGDSAAYFCASSRAGTGEYEQYFGPGTRLTVT.